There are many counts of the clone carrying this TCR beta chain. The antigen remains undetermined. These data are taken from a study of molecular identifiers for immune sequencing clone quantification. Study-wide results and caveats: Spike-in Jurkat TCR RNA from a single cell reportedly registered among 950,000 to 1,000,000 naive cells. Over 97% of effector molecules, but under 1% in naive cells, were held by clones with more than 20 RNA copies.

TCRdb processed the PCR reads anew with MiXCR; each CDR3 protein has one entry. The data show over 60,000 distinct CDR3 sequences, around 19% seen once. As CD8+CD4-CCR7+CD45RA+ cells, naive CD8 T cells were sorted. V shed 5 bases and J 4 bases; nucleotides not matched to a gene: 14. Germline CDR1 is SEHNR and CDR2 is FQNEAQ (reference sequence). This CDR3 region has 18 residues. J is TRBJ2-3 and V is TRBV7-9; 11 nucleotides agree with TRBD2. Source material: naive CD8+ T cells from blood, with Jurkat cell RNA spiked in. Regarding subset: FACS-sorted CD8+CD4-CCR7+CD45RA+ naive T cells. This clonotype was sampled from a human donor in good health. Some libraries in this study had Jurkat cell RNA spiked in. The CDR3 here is CASSPKQGLAAKADTQYF. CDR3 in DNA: TGTGCCAGCAGCCCCAAACAGGGACTAGCGGCCAAAGCAGATACGCAGTATTTT. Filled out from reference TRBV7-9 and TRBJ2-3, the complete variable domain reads DTGVSQNPRHKITKRGQNVTFRCDPISEHNRLYWYRQTLGQGPEFLTYFQNEAQLEKSRLLSDRFSAERPKGSFSTLEIQRTEQGDSAMYLCASSPKQGLAAKADTQYFGPGTRLTVL.